What follows are 18 T cell receptor beta chains derived from one specimen sequenced in a study of monozygotic twins with inflammatory bowel disease. No DNA is given; TCRdb re-called the 5' RACE reads and lists each CDR3 protein once. This sample's clone table lists 300,000 to 400,000 distinct CDR3 sequences. The sequenced sample consisted of blood. Receptors originate from a human donor with ulcerative colitis or Crohn's disease, or a healthy co-twin of an affected twin (not recorded which).

The chain combines TRBV12-3 or TRBV12-4 with TRBJ1-2; lacking DNA, the TRBD1 call made by TCRdb goes unchecked. This CDR3 comprises 13 residues. CDR3 loop: CASREDRDYGYTF.

The chain couples TRBV28 to TRBJ2-5; TCRdb proposes TRBD1, but this gene call is untestable without DNA. This CDR3 has 19 residues. CDR1 is MDHEN and CDR2 is SYDVKM in the germline V gene. The CDR3: CASRGGVKSGGDLRKTQYF.

The genes are TRBV20-1 and TRBJ2-3; TCRdb's D gene call, TRBD2, goes unchecked for lack of DNA. Germline V lookup: CDR1 DFQATT, CDR2 SNEGSKA (reference sequence). This CDR3 has 15 residues. The CDR3 is CSANGFGGSGDTQYF.

This chain links TRBV7-2 with TRBJ2-1; TCRdb reports TRBD1, a call that lacks DNA to check it against. The CDR3 consists of 13 residues. Germline V gene sequence: CDR1 SGHTA, CDR2 FQGNSA. The CDR3 region is CASNLGTAGEQFF.

J is TRBJ2-5 and V is TRBV20-1; lacking DNA, the TRBD1 call made by TCRdb goes unchecked. This CDR3 region has 17 residues. CDR1 and CDR2 (germline): DFQATT, SNEGSKA (reference sequence). This CDR3 reads CSATGQGYLASGETQYF.

The chain employs TRBV15 and TRBJ1-5. CDR1 and CDR2 from the germline V gene are LNHNV and YYDKDF (reference sequence). There are 18 residues in the CDR3. This chain's CDR3 is CATSISRGADYSNQPQHF.

This chain uses TRBV18 with TRBJ1-1. This CDR3 region has 11 residues. The germline CDR1 and CDR2 sequences are KGHSH and LQKENI. The CDR3 sequence is CASSDITEAFF.

This chain connects TRBV18 to TRBJ1-1; TCRdb reports TRBD1, a call that lacks DNA to check it against. The CDR3 length is 14 residues. Germline lookup yields CDR1 KGHSH and CDR2 LQKENI. CDR3 in amino acids: CASSATATNTEAFF.

The chain employs TRBV7-2 and TRBJ1-6. This CDR3 has 13 residues. Looked up from germline, CDR1 is SGHTA and CDR2 is FQGNSA. CDR3 sequence: CASSSLSNSPLHF.

V gene TRBV5-4 combines with J gene TRBJ2-3; TCRdb indicates TRBD2, and absent DNA this call remains unverified. CDR3 length: 16 residues. Germline values: CDR1 SGHNT, CDR2 YYREEE (reference sequence). The CDR3 sequence: CASSPGLAGDSDTQYF. The full variable domain, its missing parts supplied by reference TRBV5-4 and TRBJ2-3, is ETGVTQSPTHLIKTRGQQVTLRCSSQSGHNTVSWYQQALGQGPQFIFQYYREEENGRGNFPPRFSGLQFPNYSSELNVNALELDDSALYLCASSPGLAGDSDTQYFGPGTRLTVL.

V usage is TRBV5-1 and J usage is TRBJ2-2; the D gene TCRdb calls, TRBD1, cannot be checked with no DNA. This CDR3 has 17 residues. CDR1 is SGHRS and CDR2 is YFSETQ in the germline V gene. The CDR3 protein is CASSLRGSSTNTGELFF.

The rearrangement joins TRBV7-2 to TRBJ2-1; without DNA, the TCRdb call of TRBD1 cannot be checked. Germline-derived CDR1 and CDR2 are SGHTA and FQGNSA. This CDR3 spans 17 amino acids. CDR3 amino acids: CASSLAHDREGGYEQFF. The whole variable domain, remainder taken from reference TRBV7-2 and TRBJ2-1, is GAGVSQSPSNKVTEKGKDVELRCDPISGHTALYWYRQSLGQGLEFLIYFQGNSAPDKSGLPSDRFSAERTGGSVSTLTIQRTQQEDSAVYLCASSLAHDREGGYEQFFGPGTRLTVL.

The V call is TRBV27, the J call TRBJ1-3. The germline CDR1 and CDR2 sequences are MNHEY and SMNVEV (reference sequence). This CDR3 is 15 amino acids long. CDR3 protein: CASSLSASRGNTIYF.

The chain is built from TRBV29-1 and TRBJ2-7. Germline CDR1 is SQVTM and CDR2 is ANQGSEA. The CDR3 is made up of 13 amino acids. The CDR3 here is CSVEDADRREQYF.

This rearrangement joins TRBV3-1 to TRBJ2-5; TCRdb reports TRBD1, a call that lacks DNA to check it against. CDR1 is LGHDT, CDR2 YNNKEL, per germline (reference sequence). The length of the CDR3 is 14 residues. The CDR3 loop reads CASSPRTDQETQYF.

The chain recombines TRBV5-1 with TRBJ2-1; the TRBD2 assignment by TCRdb is unverifiable without DNA. Germline V CDR1 and CDR2: SGHRS, YFSETQ. The CDR3 extends over 15 amino acids. This chain's CDR3 is CASSLSGQREGAEFF.

The chain employs TRBV5-1 and TRBJ2-5; TCRdb's D call of TRBD2 is untestable without DNA. Germline values: CDR1 SGHRS, CDR2 YFSETQ. CDR3 length equals 14 residues. CDR3 amino acids: CASSTGLAGETQYF.

The rearrangement uses TRBV12-3 or TRBV12-4 and TRBJ2-3; TCRdb selects TRBD2, and the lack of DNA leaves this call unchecked. The CDR3 runs to 15 residues. The CDR3 is CASSFSTSLDDTQYF.